The sample holds one count of the clone carrying this T cell receptor (beta chain). This sample is drawn from a study of blood T cell repertoires in COVID-19. Repertoires were generated with immunoSEQ multiplex PCR, while TCRdb's copy carries only in-frame clones and drops some. The sample includes fewer than 140,000 clones, 84% of them seen just once. The junction had 6 bases not matched to a gene; V was cut back by 4 bases and J by 4 bases. This CDR3 spans 15 amino acids. Germline loops: CDR1 KGHDR, CDR2 SFDVKD. This TCR came from a woman in her sixties with acute or convalescent COVID-19. The chain has TRBV24-1 and TRBJ1-3; TRBD1 matches at 7 bases. The specimen was peripheral blood. CDR3 in amino acids: CATSDWTGSGNTIYF. In DNA form, the CDR3 reads TGTGCCACCAGTGACTGGACAGGATCGGGAAACACCATATATTTT.